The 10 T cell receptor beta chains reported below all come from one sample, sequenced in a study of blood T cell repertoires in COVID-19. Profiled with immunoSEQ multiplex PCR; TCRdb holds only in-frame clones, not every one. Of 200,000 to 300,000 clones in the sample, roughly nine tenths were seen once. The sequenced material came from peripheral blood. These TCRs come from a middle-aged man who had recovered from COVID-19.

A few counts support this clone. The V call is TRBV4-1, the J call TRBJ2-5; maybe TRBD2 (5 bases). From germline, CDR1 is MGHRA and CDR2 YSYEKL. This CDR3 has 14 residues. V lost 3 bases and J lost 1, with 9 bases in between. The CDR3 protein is CASSHPGLQETQYF. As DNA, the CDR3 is TGCGCCAGCAGCCACCCAGGACTCCAAGAGACCCAGTACTTC.

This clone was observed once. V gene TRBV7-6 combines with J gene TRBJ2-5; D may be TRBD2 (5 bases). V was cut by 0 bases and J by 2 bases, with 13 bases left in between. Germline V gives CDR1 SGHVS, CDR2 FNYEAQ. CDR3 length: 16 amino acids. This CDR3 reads CASSLAGFSAQETQYF. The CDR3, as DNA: TGTGCCAGCAGCTTAGCGGGGTTTAGCGCACAAGAGACCCAGTACTTC.

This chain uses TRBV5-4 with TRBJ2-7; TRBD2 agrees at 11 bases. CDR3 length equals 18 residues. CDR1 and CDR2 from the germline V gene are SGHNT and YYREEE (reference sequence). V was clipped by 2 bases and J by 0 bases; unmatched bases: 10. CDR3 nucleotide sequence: TGTGCCAGCAGCTTCTCCCCTAGCGGGGGGATAAGCTCCTACGAGCAGTACTTC. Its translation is CASSFSPSGGISSYEQYF.

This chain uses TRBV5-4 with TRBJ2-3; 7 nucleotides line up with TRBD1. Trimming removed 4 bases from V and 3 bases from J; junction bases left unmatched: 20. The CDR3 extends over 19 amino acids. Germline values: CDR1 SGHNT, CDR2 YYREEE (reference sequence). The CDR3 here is CASSPWGWSEGAGTDTQYF. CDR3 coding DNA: TGTGCCAGCAGCCCCTGGGGGTGGTCCGAGGGGGCCGGGACAGATACGCAGTATTTT.

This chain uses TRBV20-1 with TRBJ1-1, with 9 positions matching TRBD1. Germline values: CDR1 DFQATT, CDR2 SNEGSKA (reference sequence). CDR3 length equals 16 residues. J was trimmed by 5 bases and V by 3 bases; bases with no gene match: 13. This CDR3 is CSASSGQGSLGTEAFF. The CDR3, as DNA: TGCAGTGCTAGTTCGGGACAGGGATCTCTTGGGACTGAAGCTTTCTTT.

CDR3 coding DNA: TGTGCCAGCAGTGGGCCAGTATCGGGGATGGGGTGGAAAACTAATGAAAAACTGTTTTTT. It is translated as CASSGPVSGMGWKTNEKLFF. The chain joins TRBV2 to TRBJ1-4; no reliable D call. The CDR3 length is 20 residues. The germline V gene encodes CDR1 SNHLY and CDR2 FYNNEI. Trimming took off 4 bases at V and 1 base at J, with 25 bases between the two ends.

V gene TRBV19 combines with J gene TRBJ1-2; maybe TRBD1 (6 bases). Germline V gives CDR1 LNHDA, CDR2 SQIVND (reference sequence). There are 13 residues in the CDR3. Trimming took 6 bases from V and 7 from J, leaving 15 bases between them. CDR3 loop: CASSTGSRGGYTF. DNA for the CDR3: TGTGCCAGTAGCACAGGGTCGAGGGGTGGCTACACCTTC.

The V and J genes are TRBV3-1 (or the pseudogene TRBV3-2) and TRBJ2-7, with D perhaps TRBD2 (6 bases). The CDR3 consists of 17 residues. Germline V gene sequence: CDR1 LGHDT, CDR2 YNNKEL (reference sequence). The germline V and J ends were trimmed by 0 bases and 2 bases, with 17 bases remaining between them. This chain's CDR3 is CASSQDSGARTTYEQYF. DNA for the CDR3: TGTGCCAGCAGCCAAGATAGCGGAGCGCGAACGACCTACGAGCAGTACTTC.

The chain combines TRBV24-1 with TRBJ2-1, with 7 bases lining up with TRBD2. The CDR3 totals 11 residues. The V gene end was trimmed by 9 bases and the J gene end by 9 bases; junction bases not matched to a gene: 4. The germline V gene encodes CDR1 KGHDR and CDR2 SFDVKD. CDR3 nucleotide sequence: TGTGCCACCGGGGAGGGTCGTGAGCAGTTCTTC. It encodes CATGEGREQFF.

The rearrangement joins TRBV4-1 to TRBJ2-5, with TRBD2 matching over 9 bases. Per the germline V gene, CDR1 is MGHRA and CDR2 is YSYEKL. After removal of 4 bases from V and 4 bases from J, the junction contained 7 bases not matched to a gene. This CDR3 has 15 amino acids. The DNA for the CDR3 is TGCGCCAGCAGCCGACTAGCGGAATGGGGAGAGACCCAGTACTTC. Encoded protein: CASSRLAEWGETQYF.